Listed below are T cell receptor beta chains from one sample, sequenced in a study of monozygotic twins with inflammatory bowel disease. For each CDR3 protein, TCRdb gives one entry from its re-call of the 5' RACE reads, without DNA. This repertoire comprises fewer than 550,000 distinct CDR3 sequences; its ten largest clones make up 2.4%. The sequenced sample consisted of blood. These receptors were obtained from a human donor with ulcerative colitis or Crohn's disease, or a healthy co-twin of an affected twin (not recorded which). Both conserved end residues are part of each CDR3.

TRBV2	TRBJ2-1	CASSLSQRGKFF
TRBV5-5	TRBJ2-1	CASIRGSGSYNEQFF
TRBV10-3	TRBJ2-3	CAICEGAGTDTQYF
TRBV7-8	TRBJ2-1	CASSLDAQPLYNEQFF
TRBV20-1	TRBJ2-1	CSAPGTSGHYNEQFF
TRBV7-8	TRBJ2-7	CASSPGGFYEQYF
TRBV5-1	TRBJ2-3	CASRRGQYSTDTQYF
TRBV20-1	TRBJ1-1	CSALGRAHTEAFF
TRBV7-2	TRBJ2-7	CASSLLSEQYF
TRBV24-1	TRBJ1-5	CATSGRENSNQPQHF
TRBV6-5	TRBJ1-4	CASSYGGNFNEKLFF
TRBV4-2	TRBJ2-1	CASSQEGTSGSNEQFF
TRBV6-2/TRBV6-3	TRBJ1-1	CASRLPAGRDTEAFF
TRBV5-1	TRBJ2-7	CASSLGRSPYEQYF
TRBV11-1	TRBJ1-1	CASSLGRDWAEAFF
TRBV29-1	TRBJ1-2	CSVETDPGYGYTF
TRBV11-2	TRBJ2-1	CASSLGWQGNEQFF
TRBV24-1	TRBJ2-2	CATSGGRHTGELFF
TRBV10-3	TRBJ1-2	CAISHQTGGAPRYTF
TRBV20-1	TRBJ2-1	CSARGQGPGFEQFF
TRBV3-1	TRBJ2-1	CASSQVTSGRALNEQFF
TRBV10-3	TRBJ1-3	CAISDDGESSGNTIYF
TRBV6-1	TRBJ1-5	CASSQWAGGAGQPQHF
TRBV30	TRBJ2-4	CAWSEPGTGPTPLWAAKNIQYF
TRBV11-2	TRBJ2-2	CASDPTSGYTGELFF
TRBV15	TRBJ1-1	CATSRDPRIEAFF
TRBV6-1	TRBJ1-4	CASSQGGGAYEKLFF
TRBV30	TRBJ1-5	CAWSATGPLGGSNQPQHF
TRBV12-3/TRBV12-4	TRBJ2-3	CASSSSPLGTDTQYF
TRBV5-1	TRBJ2-3	CASSFGGSSTDTQYF
TRBV21-1	TRBJ2-1	CASSKVYGTSGRSSCDNEQFF
TRBV5-1	TRBJ2-4	CASSLEGRGAAAKNIQYF
TRBV29-1	TRBJ2-1	CSADPPGGWWGNEQFF
TRBV12-3/TRBV12-4	TRBJ2-1	CASSDYLQFEQFF
TRBV5-1	TRBJ1-1	CASTSGSSKSTEAFF
TRBV5-1	TRBJ2-2	CASSLREDSGELFF
TRBV19	TRBJ2-4	CASRNRDRGLDKNIQYF
TRBV4-3	TRBJ1-3	CASAAVSGNTIYF
TRBV5-1	TRBJ1-1	CASSTGRGNTEAFF
TRBV7-2	TRBJ1-2	CASSLVGQGGDGYTF
TRBV12-3/TRBV12-4	TRBJ1-1	CASRLLERNTEAFF
TRBV5-1	TRBJ2-1	CASSTALATGNEQFF
TRBV3-1	TRBJ2-1	CASSKARANYNEQFF
TRBV4-2	TRBJ2-5	CASSQRLAYETQYF
TRBV30	TRBJ2-2	CAWSDLGQGNTGELFF
TRBV19	TRBJ1-1	CASSMGRATEAFF
TRBV5-5	TRBJ2-2	CASSTPGTPAGELFF
TRBV7-2	TRBJ1-3	CASRPTGSGNTIYF
TRBV12-3/TRBV12-4	TRBJ1-2	CASSSQGRGYTF
TRBV11-2	TRBJ2-3	CASSSIAGGLVDTQYF
TRBV12-5	TRBJ1-5	CASALPSFAASNQPQHF
TRBV18	TRBJ2-7	CASSPSQGRNEQYF
TRBV29-1	TRBJ2-1	CSAPGQGFFNEQFF
TRBV19	TRBJ1-5	CASRPGNSNQPQHF
TRBV4-2	TRBJ2-1	CASSRLAGALNEQFF
TRBV7-8	TRBJ2-2	CASSFPMNTGELFF
TRBV6-5	TRBJ2-7	CASSYSPRSSYEQYF
TRBV10-3	TRBJ2-5	CAISESTSSASQETQYF